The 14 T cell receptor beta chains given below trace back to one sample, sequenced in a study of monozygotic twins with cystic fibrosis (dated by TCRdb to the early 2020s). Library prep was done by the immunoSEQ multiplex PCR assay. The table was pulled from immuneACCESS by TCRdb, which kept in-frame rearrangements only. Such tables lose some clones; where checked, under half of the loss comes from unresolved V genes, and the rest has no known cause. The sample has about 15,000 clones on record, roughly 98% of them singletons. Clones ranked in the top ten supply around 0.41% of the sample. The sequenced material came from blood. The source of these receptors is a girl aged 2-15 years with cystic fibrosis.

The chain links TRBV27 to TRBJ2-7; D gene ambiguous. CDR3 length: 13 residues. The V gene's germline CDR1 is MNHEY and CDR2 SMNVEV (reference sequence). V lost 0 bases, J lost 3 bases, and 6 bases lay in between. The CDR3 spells CASSLSPSYEQYF. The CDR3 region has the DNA TGTGCCAGCAGTTTATCGCCCAGCTACGAGCAGTACTTC.

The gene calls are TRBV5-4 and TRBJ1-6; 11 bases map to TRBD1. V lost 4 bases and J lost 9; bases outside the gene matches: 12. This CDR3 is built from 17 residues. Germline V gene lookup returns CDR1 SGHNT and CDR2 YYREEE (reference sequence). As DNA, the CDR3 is TGTGCCAGCAGCGCCAGCGGGACAGGGGGGAAAGGTTCACCCCTCCACTTT. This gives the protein CASSASGTGGKGSPLHF. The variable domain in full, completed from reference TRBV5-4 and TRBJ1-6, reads ETGVTQSPTHLIKTRGQQVTLRCSSQSGHNTVSWYQQALGQGPQFIFQYYREEENGRGNFPPRFSGLQFPNYSSELNVNALELDDSALYLCASSASGTGGKGSPLHFGNGTRLTVT.

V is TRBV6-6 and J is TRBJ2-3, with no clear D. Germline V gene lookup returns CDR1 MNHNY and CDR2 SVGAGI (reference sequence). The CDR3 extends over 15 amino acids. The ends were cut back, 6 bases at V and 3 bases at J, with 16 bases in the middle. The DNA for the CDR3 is TGTGCCAGCAGGGGCACCGTCGGGCTGACAGATACGCAGTATTTT. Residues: CASRGTVGLTDTQYF.

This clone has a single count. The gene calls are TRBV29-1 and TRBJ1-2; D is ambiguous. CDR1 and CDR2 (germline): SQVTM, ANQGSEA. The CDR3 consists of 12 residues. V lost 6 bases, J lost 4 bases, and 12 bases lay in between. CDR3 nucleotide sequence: TGCAGCGTCACGGCTCGGCCCTATGGCTACACCTTC. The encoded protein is CSVTARPYGYTF.

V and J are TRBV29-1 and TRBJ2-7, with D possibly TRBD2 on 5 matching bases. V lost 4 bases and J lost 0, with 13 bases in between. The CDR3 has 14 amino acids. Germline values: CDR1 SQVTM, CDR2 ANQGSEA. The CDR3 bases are TGCAGCGTTGCCGGAGGCCTGAGCTCCTACGAGCAGTACTTC. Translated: CSVAGGLSSYEQYF.

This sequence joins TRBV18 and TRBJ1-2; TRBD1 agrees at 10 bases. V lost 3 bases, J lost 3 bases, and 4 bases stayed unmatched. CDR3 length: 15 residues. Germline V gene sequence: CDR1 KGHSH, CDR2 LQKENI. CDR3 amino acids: CASSPGTGADYGYTF. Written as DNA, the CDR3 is TGTGCCAGCTCACCCGGGACAGGGGCGGACTATGGCTACACCTTC. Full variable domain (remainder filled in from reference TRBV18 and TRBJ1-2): NAGVMQNPRHLVRRRGQEARLRCSPMKGHSHVYWYRQLPEEGLKFMVYLQKENIIDESGMPKERFSAEFPKEGPSILRIQQVVRGDSAAYFCASSPGTGADYGYTFGSGTRLTVV.

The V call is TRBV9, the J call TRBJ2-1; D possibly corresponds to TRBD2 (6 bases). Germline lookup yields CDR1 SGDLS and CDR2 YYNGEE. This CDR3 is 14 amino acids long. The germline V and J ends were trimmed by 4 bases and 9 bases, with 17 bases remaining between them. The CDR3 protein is CASSTGTQNGEQFF. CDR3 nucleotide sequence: TGTGCCAGCAGCACCGGGACTCAGAACGGTGAGCAGTTCTTC.

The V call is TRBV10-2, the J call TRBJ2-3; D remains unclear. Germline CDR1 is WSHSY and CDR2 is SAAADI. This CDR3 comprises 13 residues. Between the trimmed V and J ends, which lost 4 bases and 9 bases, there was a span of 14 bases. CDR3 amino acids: CASSGLDRTTQYF. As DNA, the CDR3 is TGCGCCAGCAGTGGGTTGGATAGAACAACGCAGTATTTT.

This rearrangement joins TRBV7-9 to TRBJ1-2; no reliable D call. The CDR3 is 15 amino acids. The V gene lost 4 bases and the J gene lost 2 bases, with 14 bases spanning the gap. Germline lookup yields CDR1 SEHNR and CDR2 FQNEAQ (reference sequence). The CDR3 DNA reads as TGTGCCAGCAGCTCATACACGACGGGAAACTATGGCTACACCTTC. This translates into CASSSYTTGNYGYTF.

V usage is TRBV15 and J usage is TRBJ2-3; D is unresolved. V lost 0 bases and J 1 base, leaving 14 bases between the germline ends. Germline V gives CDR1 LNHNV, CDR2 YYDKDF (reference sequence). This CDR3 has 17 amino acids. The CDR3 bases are TGTGCCACCAGCAGAGATGCGGTTGGTAAAGGCACAGATACGCAGTATTTT. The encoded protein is CATSRDAVGKGTDTQYF.

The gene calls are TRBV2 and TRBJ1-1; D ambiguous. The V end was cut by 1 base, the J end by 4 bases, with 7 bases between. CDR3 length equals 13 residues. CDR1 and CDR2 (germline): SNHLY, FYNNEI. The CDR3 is CASSEGWITEAFF. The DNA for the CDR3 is TGTGCCAGCAGTGAAGGGTGGATCACTGAAGCTTTCTTT.

The CDR3, as DNA: TGTGCCAGCAGCATTGGGTCTGGGAGCCCCTACAATGAGCAGTTCTTC. Translation: CASSIGSGSPYNEQFF. The chain employs TRBV11-2 and TRBJ2-1, with D maybe TRBD2 (5 bases). Germline CDR1 reads SGHAT; CDR2 reads FQNNGV. V lost 5 bases to trimming and J lost 2 bases, with 16 bases between them. This CDR3 has 16 amino acids.

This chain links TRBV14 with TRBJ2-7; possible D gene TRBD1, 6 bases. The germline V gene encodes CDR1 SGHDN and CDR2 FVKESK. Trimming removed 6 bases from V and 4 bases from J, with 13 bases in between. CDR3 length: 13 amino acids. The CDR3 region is CASSLGTIYEQYF. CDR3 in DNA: TGTGCCAGCAGTCTCGGGACAATTTACGAGCAGTACTTC.

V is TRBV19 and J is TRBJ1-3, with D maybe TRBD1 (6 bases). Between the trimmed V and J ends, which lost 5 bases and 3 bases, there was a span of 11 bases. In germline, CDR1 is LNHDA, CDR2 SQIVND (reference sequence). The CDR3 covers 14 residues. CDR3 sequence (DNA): TGTGCCAGTAGTTCCGGGACACTTGGAAACACCATATATTTT. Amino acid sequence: CASSSGTLGNTIYF.